This T cell receptor beta chain was documented in a study of shared T cell receptors in the human thymus. Sequencing was performed with immunoSEQ multiplex PCR; in TCRdb, only in-frame clones are kept and a portion is missing. Of some 700,000 clones listed, more than 75% are singletons. V was clipped by 11 bases and J by 5 bases; unmatched bases: 21. The CDR3 covers 18 residues. CDR1 and CDR2 from the germline V gene are MNHEY and SMNVEV (reference sequence). These sequences were also reported in another study, on human thymus T cells. That paper adds: Finnish infants who were healthy and having corrective surgery for congenital heart defects made up the donors. Thymus pieces cut out during corrective heart surgery were the tissue that was used. Repertoires from thymus and blood appeared to show biased V and J gene usage. Related studies noted strongly shared thymic repertoires across unrelated people.

The V call is TRBV27, the J call TRBJ2-7, with 13 bases matching TRBD2. The sequenced sample was thymocytes. This TCR came from a boy less than two years old with a congenital heart defect. The CDR3 DNA follows: TGTGCCGTTTCTGCGGGGAGACGGACTAGCGGGAGTCCCCACGAGCAGTACTTC. Translating gives CAVSAGRRTSGSPHEQYF.